This T cell receptor beta chain appears in the sequencing data of a study of T cell responses to AZD1222 COVID-19 vaccine. The assay was immunoSEQ multiplex PCR, and TCRdb's table has in-frame clones only and misses some. The sample lists roughly 99,000 clones; nearly 90% were seen once. General study points: Donor demographics were predominantly white British with a female majority; clonal diversity may be underestimated. The study sampled repertoires only after the peak T cell response. CD4 TCRs linked to vaccination spanned spike, dominating at 160-218 and 743-854. Reportedly, nearly half the spike-specific TCRs target unmutated variant regions.

A word on this clone: Its antigen is as yet unknown.

The V end was cut by 6 bases, the J end by 0 bases, with 12 bases between. Germline CDR1 and CDR2: MNHEY and SMNVEV (reference sequence). The CDR3 consists of 15 residues. This TCR was recovered from an adult who received the AZD1222 COVID-19 vaccine. The V and J genes are TRBV27 and TRBJ1-5, with D tentatively TRBD1 (5 bases). The sequencing used peripheral blood, collected 28 days after the second AZD1222 dose. As DNA, the CDR3 is TGTGCCAGCAGAATGGAGGGGAATAGCAATCAGCCCCAGCATTTT. Its protein is CASRMEGNSNQPQHF.